This is a list of T cell receptor beta chains from one sample in a study of Ad26.COV2.S vaccination and SARS-CoV-2 variants. Profiled with immunoSEQ multiplex PCR; TCRdb holds only in-frame clones, not every one. The profile shows hundreds of thousands of clones, around 90% of them singletons. This specimen was peripheral blood, taken in a trial of Ad26.COV2.S vaccine versus placebo. These receptors were taken from a person between 18 and 59 years old who received the Ad26.COV2.S COVID-19 vaccine or a placebo. Both conserved end residues are part of each CDR3. D genes are given only for firm matches. Clone size, where shown, is once, few, many, or a class for clones that have expanded.

CDR3 protein: CASSLGTSRTDTQYF
CDR3 DNA: TGTGCCAGTAGTTTGGGGACTTCTCGCACAGATACGCAGTATTTT
D gene: -
CDR3 length: 15
V gene: TRBV19
J gene: TRBJ2-3
clone size: -

CDR3 protein: CASSLGQGNYGYTF
CDR3 DNA: TGTGCCAGCAGTTTGGGGCAGGGGAACTATGGCTACACCTTC
D gene: -
CDR3 length: 14
V gene: TRBV27
J gene: TRBJ1-2
clone size: -

CDR3 protein: CASSSTGSEAFF
CDR3 DNA: TGTGCCAGCAGTTCGACAGGGTCTGAAGCTTTCTTT
D gene: TRBD1
CDR3 length: 12
V gene: TRBV27
J gene: TRBJ1-1
clone size: once

CDR3 protein: CASSVTGGSYEQYF
CDR3 DNA: TGTGCCAGCAGCGTGACAGGGGGATCATACGAGCAGTACTTC
D gene: TRBD1
CDR3 length: 14
V gene: TRBV9
J gene: TRBJ2-7
clone size: few

CDR3 protein: CASAPGTVYGYTF
CDR3 DNA: TGTGCCAGTGCCCCCGGGACAGTCTATGGCTACACCTTC
D gene: TRBD1
CDR3 length: 13
V gene: TRBV19
J gene: TRBJ1-2
clone size: once

CDR3 protein: CASSYSRGSSYEQYF
CDR3 DNA: TGTGCCAGCAGTTACTCGAGGGGGAGCTCCTACGAGCAGTACTTC
D gene: -
CDR3 length: 15
V gene: TRBV6-5
J gene: TRBJ2-7
clone size: -

CDR3 protein: CASSLAPGLAGPSYNEQFF
CDR3 DNA: TGTGCCAGCAGCTTAGCCCCGGGGCTAGCGGGGCCCAGCTACAATGAGCAGTTCTTC
D gene: TRBD2
CDR3 length: 19
V gene: TRBV7-2
J gene: TRBJ2-1
clone size: -

CDR3 protein: CASSEAVGQYF
CDR3 DNA: TGTGCCAGCAGTGAAGCAGTGGGACAGTACTTC
D gene: -
CDR3 length: 11
V gene: TRBV25-1
J gene: TRBJ2-5
clone size: once

CDR3 protein: CASSKDSGPYEQYF
CDR3 DNA: TGTGCCAGCAGCAAAGACTCAGGCCCCTACGAGCAGTACTTC
D gene: -
CDR3 length: 14
V gene: TRBV21-1
J gene: TRBJ2-7
clone size: -

CDR3 protein: CASSSLARSYGYTF
CDR3 DNA: TGTGCCAGCTCCAGTTTAGCCAGATCTTATGGCTACACCTTC
D gene: -
CDR3 length: 14
V gene: TRBV27
J gene: TRBJ1-2
clone size: -

CDR3 protein: CASSDRELLAGGQQFF
CDR3 DNA: TGCGCCAGCAGTGATAGAGAATTACTAGCGGGAGGGCAACAGTTCTTC
D gene: TRBD2
CDR3 length: 16
V gene: TRBV10-1
J gene: TRBJ2-1
clone size: -

CDR3 protein: CASSLIGGTVNTGELFF
CDR3 DNA: TGTGCCAGCAGCTTAATAGGCGGGACTGTAAACACCGGGGAGCTGTTTTTT
D gene: -
CDR3 length: 17
V gene: TRBV7-8
J gene: TRBJ2-2
clone size: -

CDR3 protein: CASSFVSSYEQYF
CDR3 DNA: TGTGCCAGCAGCTTCGTAAGTTCCTACGAGCAGTACTTC
D gene: -
CDR3 length: 13
V gene: TRBV11-1
J gene: TRBJ2-7
clone size: -

CDR3 protein: CASSTGTSGSGYEQYF
CDR3 DNA: TGTGCCAGCAGCACCGGGACTAGCGGGAGTGGCTACGAGCAGTACTTC
D gene: TRBD2
CDR3 length: 16
V gene: TRBV7-2
J gene: TRBJ2-7
clone size: -

CDR3 protein: CAWSTGQGAFLGELFF
CDR3 DNA: TGTGCCTGGAGTACCGGACAGGGGGCGTTTCTCGGGGAGCTGTTTTTT
D gene: TRBD1
CDR3 length: 16
V gene: TRBV30
J gene: TRBJ2-2
clone size: -

CDR3 protein: CASNSGSVTDTQYF
CDR3 DNA: TGTGCCAGCAACAGCGGGAGTGTCACAGATACGCAGTATTTT
D gene: TRBD2
CDR3 length: 14
V gene: TRBV27
J gene: TRBJ2-3
clone size: once

CDR3 protein: CASSPGGVRNTIYF
CDR3 DNA: TGTGCCAGCAGCCCCGGAGGGGTTCGAAACACCATATATTTT
D gene: -
CDR3 length: 14
V gene: TRBV7-9
J gene: TRBJ1-3
clone size: -

CDR3 protein: CASSSWTSYEQYF
CDR3 DNA: TGTGCCAGCAGTTCCTGGACCTCCTACGAGCAGTACTTC
D gene: -
CDR3 length: 13
V gene: TRBV12-3/TRBV12-4
J gene: TRBJ2-7
clone size: once

CDR3 protein: CASSQDRILNTEAFF
CDR3 DNA: TGTGCCAGCAGCCAAGATCGGATTTTGAACACTGAAGCTTTCTTT
D gene: -
CDR3 length: 15
V gene: TRBV3-1/TRBV3-2
J gene: TRBJ1-1
clone size: -

CDR3 protein: CAISDGDYGYTF
CDR3 DNA: TGTGCCATCAGTGACGGGGACTATGGCTACACCTTC
D gene: -
CDR3 length: 12
V gene: TRBV10-3
J gene: TRBJ1-2
clone size: few

CDR3 protein: CASSQGGDNEQFF
CDR3 DNA: TGTGCCAGCAGCCAGGGAGGCGACAATGAGCAGTTCTTC
D gene: -
CDR3 length: 13
V gene: TRBV7-8
J gene: TRBJ2-1
clone size: -

CDR3 protein: CSVEADSQETQYF
CDR3 DNA: TGCAGCGTTGAGGCGGACAGCCAAGAGACCCAGTACTTC
D gene: -
CDR3 length: 13
V gene: TRBV29-1
J gene: TRBJ2-5
clone size: once

CDR3 protein: CASRMDTGELFF
CDR3 DNA: TGTGCCAGCAGGATGGACACCGGGGAGCTGTTTTTT
D gene: -
CDR3 length: 12
V gene: TRBV2
J gene: TRBJ2-2
clone size: -

CDR3 protein: CASSPRTGTNTEAFF
CDR3 DNA: TGTGCCAGCAGCCCTAGGACAGGAACGAACACTGAAGCTTTCTTT
D gene: TRBD1
CDR3 length: 15
V gene: TRBV9
J gene: TRBJ1-1
clone size: -

CDR3 protein: CASSLLSQETQYF
CDR3 DNA: TGTGCCAGCAGTTTACTTAGTCAAGAGACCCAGTACTTC
D gene: -
CDR3 length: 13
V gene: TRBV27
J gene: TRBJ2-5
clone size: -

CDR3 protein: CASRRIGRLNTEAFF
CDR3 DNA: TGTGCCAGCAGGCGAATCGGACGTCTGAACACTGAAGCTTTCTTT
D gene: -
CDR3 length: 15
V gene: TRBV28
J gene: TRBJ1-1
clone size: few

CDR3 protein: CASSLGGRASGYNEQFF
CDR3 DNA: TGTGCCAGCAGCTTAGGGGGTAGGGCTAGCGGCTACAATGAGCAGTTCTTC
D gene: TRBD2
CDR3 length: 17
V gene: TRBV11-2
J gene: TRBJ2-1
clone size: few

CDR3 protein: CAWNRGDSQPQHF
CDR3 DNA: TGTGCCTGGAACAGGGGAGATAGTCAGCCCCAGCATTTT
D gene: TRBD1
CDR3 length: 13
V gene: TRBV30
J gene: TRBJ1-5
clone size: -

CDR3 protein: CASSLGQGDEQYF
CDR3 DNA: TGCGCCAGCAGCTTGGGACAGGGAGACGAGCAGTACTTC
D gene: TRBD1
CDR3 length: 13
V gene: TRBV5-1
J gene: TRBJ2-7
clone size: -

CDR3 protein: CAISERGGSYNEQFF
CDR3 DNA: TGTGCCATCAGTGAGCGGGGGGGCTCCTACAATGAGCAGTTCTTC
D gene: TRBD2
CDR3 length: 15
V gene: TRBV10-3
J gene: TRBJ2-1
clone size: once

CDR3 protein: CASSSWDSAERTDTQYF
CDR3 DNA: TGTGCCAGCAGCTCTTGGGACAGTGCCGAGCGCACAGATACGCAGTATTTT
D gene: TRBD1
CDR3 length: 17
V gene: TRBV7-9
J gene: TRBJ2-3
clone size: -

CDR3 protein: CASSQGVDSSYGYTF
CDR3 DNA: TGCGCCAGCAGCCAAGGAGTGGACTCATCTTATGGCTACACCTTC
D gene: -
CDR3 length: 15
V gene: TRBV4-3
J gene: TRBJ1-2
clone size: -

CDR3 protein: CASSLISGGTDTQYF
CDR3 DNA: TGTGCCAGCAGTCTCATTAGCGGGGGCACAGATACGCAGTATTTT
D gene: TRBD2
CDR3 length: 15
V gene: TRBV27
J gene: TRBJ2-3
clone size: -

CDR3 protein: CASSQKTPFTGSTHNEQFF
CDR3 DNA: TGCGCCAGCAGCCAAAAAACCCCTTTTACCGGGAGCACCCACAATGAGCAGTTCTTC
D gene: -
CDR3 length: 19
V gene: TRBV4-3
J gene: TRBJ2-1
clone size: once

CDR3 protein: CASKTGLAGTGELFF
CDR3 DNA: TGTGCCAGCAAAACCGGACTAGCGGGAACCGGGGAGCTGTTTTTT
D gene: TRBD2
CDR3 length: 15
V gene: TRBV6-1
J gene: TRBJ2-2
clone size: -

CDR3 protein: CASSPGWEESTDTQYF
CDR3 DNA: TGTGCCAGCAGTCCTGGATGGGAGGAGAGCACAGATACGCAGTATTTT
D gene: -
CDR3 length: 16
V gene: TRBV28
J gene: TRBJ2-3
clone size: -

CDR3 protein: CASSTIAQVGGYTF
CDR3 DNA: TGTGCCAGCTCCACCATTGCCCAGGTGGGTGGCTACACCTTC
D gene: -
CDR3 length: 14
V gene: TRBV18
J gene: TRBJ1-2
clone size: -